This record covers a single TCR beta chain. The target antigen is unknown. The data belong to a study of Tregs in tolerant kidney transplant recipients. Study background: Recipients received nonmyeloablative bone marrow transplants from related graft donors, with transient mixed chimerism.

The V segment lost 1 base and the J segment 6 bases; nucleotides outside the gene matches: 2. Germline CDR1 is SGHRS and CDR2 is YFSETQ. CDR3 size: 15 residues. Repertoires were generated with immunoSEQ multiplex PCR, while TCRdb's copy carries only in-frame clones and drops some. The table records tens of thousands of clones, 93% of them present only once. General study findings and limits: In tolerant patients, donor-specific Tregs outgrew total Tregs, suggesting antigen-driven expansion. For some patients, primers changed over time, blocking nucleotide-level comparison.

Unstimulated regulatory T cells (CD4+CD25+CD127-), CD4+CD25- non-regulatory cells, CD4 and CD8 cells were FACS-sorted from thawed PBMCs. This TCR was sampled from a human donor who received a combined kidney and bone marrow transplant. Sequenced here: CD4+ T cells from blood, sampled before the transplant. The chain recombines TRBV5-1 with TRBJ2-1; 12 bases fit TRBD2. In DNA form, the CDR3 reads TGCGCCAGCAGCTTGTTACTAGCGGGGGGCAATGAGCAGTTCTTC. As protein: CASSLLLAGGNEQFF.